The following is a T cell receptor beta chain sequence with its context. Its specificity is not known. The data derive from a study of cytomegalovirus exposure and HLA in healthy donors. Study-wide findings and caveats: The classifier was said to identify cytomegalovirus status with high specificity and sensitivity.

Amplification used 60 Vbeta primers and 13 Jbeta primers. This table comes from immunoSEQ multiplex PCR, and its TCRdb copy is limited to in-frame clones, with some not included. This table has roughly 200,000 clones, more than 75% appearing once. Germline values: CDR1 SQVTM, CDR2 ANQGSEA. This CDR3 is built from 14 residues. Deletions cut 3 bases from V and 2 bases from J, with 10 bases between. The specimen sequenced was PBMCs. V usage is TRBV29-1 and J usage is TRBJ2-2, with D possibly matching TRBD2 (6 bases). This clonotype was obtained from a woman aged 35 to 49 in good health and CMV-seronegative. DNA for the CDR3: TGCAGCGTTGAGGAGGGAGTAAACACCGGGGAGCTGTTTTTT. Translated, it gives CSVEEGVNTGELFF.